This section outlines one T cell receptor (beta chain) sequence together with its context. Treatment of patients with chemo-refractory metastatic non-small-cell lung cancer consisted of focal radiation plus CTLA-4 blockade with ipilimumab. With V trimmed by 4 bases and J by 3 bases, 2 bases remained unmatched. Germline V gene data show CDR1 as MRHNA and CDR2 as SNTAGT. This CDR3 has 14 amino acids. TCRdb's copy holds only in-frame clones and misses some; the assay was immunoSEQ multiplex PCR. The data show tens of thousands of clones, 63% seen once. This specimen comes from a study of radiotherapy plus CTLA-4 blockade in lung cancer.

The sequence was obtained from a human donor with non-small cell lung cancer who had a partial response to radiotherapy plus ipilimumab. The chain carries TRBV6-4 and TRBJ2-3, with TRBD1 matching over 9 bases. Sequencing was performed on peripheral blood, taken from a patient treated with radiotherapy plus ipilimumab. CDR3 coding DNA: TGTGCCAGCAGTGTGGACAGGGGAACAGATACGCAGTATTTT. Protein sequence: CASSVDRGTDTQYF.